This entry concerns a single T cell receptor (beta chain). Antigen specificity is unknown. The source of the sample is a study of long-term antiretroviral therapy in people with HIV. The CDR3 contains 15 residues. Trimming pared 6 bases from V and 0 bases from J, leaving 14 bases between. CDR1 is SNHLY and CDR2 is FYNNEI in the germline V gene. Version v3.0 of the immunoSEQ assay ran at survey level. TCRdb's table, derived via immunoSEQ multiplex PCR, lists solely in-frame clones and lacks some. Of 30,000 to 50,000 clones in the sample, approximately 87% were seen once. Whole-study findings and limits: ART preceded a rise in diversity that nonetheless stayed lower than in transplant donor controls.

The clonotype originates from a woman between 45 and 60 years old with HIV. Sequencing used unsorted PBMCs, obtained 1.2 years after starting antiretroviral therapy. The chain has TRBV2 and TRBJ1-1; TRBD1 might be the D (6 bases). CDR3 loop: CASSVTRTVNTEAFF. The CDR3 bases are TGTGCCAGCAGCGTCACCAGGACAGTGAACACTGAAGCTTTCTTT.